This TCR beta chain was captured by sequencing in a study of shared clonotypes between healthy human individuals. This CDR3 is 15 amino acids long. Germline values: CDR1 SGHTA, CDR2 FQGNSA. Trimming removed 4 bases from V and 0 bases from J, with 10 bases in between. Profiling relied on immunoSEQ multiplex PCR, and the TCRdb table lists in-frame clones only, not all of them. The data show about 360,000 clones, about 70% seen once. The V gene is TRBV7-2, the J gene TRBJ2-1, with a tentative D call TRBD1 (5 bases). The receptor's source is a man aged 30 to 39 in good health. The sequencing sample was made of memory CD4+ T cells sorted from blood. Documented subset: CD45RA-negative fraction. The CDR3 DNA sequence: TGTGCCAGCAGCTACGACAGAGTCTCCTACAATGAGCAGTTCTTC. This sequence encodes CASSYDRVSYNEQFF.